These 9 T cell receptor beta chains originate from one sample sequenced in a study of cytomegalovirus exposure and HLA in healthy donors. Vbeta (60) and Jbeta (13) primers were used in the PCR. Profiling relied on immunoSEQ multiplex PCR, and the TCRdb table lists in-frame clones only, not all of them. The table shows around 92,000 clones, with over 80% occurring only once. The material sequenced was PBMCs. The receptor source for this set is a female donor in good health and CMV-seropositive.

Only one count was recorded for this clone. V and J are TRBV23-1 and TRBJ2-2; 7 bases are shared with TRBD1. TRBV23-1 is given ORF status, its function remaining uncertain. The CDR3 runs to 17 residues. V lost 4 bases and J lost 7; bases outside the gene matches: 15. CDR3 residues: CASSPAGTVVVGGELFF. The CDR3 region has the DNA TGCGCCAGCAGTCCCGCCGGGACAGTTGTTGTCGGCGGGGAGCTGTTTTTT.

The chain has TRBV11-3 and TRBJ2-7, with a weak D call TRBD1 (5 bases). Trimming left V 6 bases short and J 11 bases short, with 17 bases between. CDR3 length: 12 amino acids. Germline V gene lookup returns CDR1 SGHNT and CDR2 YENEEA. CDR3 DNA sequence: TGTGCCAGCAGTGACGAGCCAGGGCAAAAGTACTTC. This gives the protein CASSDEPGQKYF.

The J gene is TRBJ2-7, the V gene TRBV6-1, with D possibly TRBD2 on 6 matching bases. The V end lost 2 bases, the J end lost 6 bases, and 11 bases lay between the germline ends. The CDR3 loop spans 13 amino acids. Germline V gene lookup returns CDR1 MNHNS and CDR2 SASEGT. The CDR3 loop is CASSEYLGGEQYF. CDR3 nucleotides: TGTGCCAGCAGTGAATATCTGGGGGGCGAGCAGTACTTC.

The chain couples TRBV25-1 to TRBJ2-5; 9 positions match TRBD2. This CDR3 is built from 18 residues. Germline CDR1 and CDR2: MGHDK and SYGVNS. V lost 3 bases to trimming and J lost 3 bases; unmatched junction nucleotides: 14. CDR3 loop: CASSDFLGGASGKETQYF. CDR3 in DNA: TGTGCCAGCAGTGATTTCCTTGGCGGGGCTAGCGGGAAAGAGACCCAGTACTTC.

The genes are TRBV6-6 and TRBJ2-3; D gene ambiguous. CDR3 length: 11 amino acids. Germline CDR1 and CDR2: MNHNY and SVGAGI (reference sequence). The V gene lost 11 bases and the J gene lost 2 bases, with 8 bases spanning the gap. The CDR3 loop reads CAAQLTDTQYF. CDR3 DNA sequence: TGTGCCGCGCAACTCACAGATACGCAGTATTTT.

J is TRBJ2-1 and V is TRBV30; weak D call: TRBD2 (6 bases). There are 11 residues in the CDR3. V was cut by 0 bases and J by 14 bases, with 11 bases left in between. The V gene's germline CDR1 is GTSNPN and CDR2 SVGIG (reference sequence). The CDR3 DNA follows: TGTGCCTGGAGTGTTCCGGGACTCGAGTTCTTC. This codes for CAWSVPGLEFF.

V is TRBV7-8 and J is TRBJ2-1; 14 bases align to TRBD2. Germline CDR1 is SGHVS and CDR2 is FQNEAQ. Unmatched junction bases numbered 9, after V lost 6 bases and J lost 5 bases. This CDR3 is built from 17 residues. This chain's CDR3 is CASRREGLAGGHNEQFF. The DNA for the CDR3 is TGTGCCAGCAGGCGAGAAGGACTAGCGGGAGGCCACAATGAGCAGTTCTTC.

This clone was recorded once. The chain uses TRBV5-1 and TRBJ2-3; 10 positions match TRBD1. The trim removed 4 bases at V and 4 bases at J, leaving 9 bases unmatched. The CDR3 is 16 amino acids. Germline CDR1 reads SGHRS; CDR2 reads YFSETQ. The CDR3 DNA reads TGCGCCAGCAGCCCACAGACAGGGGGCGCCGCAGATACGCAGTATTTT. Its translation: CASSPQTGGAADTQYF. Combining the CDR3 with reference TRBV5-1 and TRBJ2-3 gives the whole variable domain KAGVTQTPRYLIKTRGQQVTLSCSPISGHRSVSWYQQTPGQGLQFLFEYFSETQRNKGNFPGRFSGRQFSNSRSEMNVSTLELGDSALYLCASSPQTGGAADTQYFGPGTRLTVL.

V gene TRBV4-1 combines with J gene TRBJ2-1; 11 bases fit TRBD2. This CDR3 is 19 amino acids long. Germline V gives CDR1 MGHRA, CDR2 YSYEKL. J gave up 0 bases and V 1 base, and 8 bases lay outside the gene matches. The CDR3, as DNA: TGCGCCAGCAGCCAAGTTGGTAGCGGGAGGGAGAGCTCCTACAATGAGCAGTTCTTC. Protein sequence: CASSQVGSGRESSYNEQFF.